Detailed here is one TCR beta chain. Its cognate antigen has yet to be identified. No base quality values were provided; no much bigger clone lies one nucleotide off. Libraries were constructed by 5' RACE. Sequenced on a NextSeq 500. In the TCR library protocol, unique molecular identifiers were attached to individual cDNA molecules to correct for PCR bias and sequencing error. Sequencing covered both TCR alpha and beta chains, and within each sample the abundances of alpha and beta sequences were tightly co-correlated. Processing in the source paper ran as follows. Decombinator V4 was used to annotate the V gene, J gene and CDR3 of the TCR sequences. Expanded TCRs were defined as changing significantly between any two time points under a Poisson model with p below 0.0001. TCR abundances were normalised to the total number of TCRs sequenced in each sample and reported as counts per million. MAIT TCRs were defined by TRAV1-2 paired with TRAJ12, TRAJ20 or TRAJ33, and iNKT TCRs by TRAV10 paired with TRAJ18. VDJdb, accessed 1 November 2021, was searched for CMV, EBV and SARS-CoV-2 annotated TCRs, excluding TCRs annotated for multiple antigens. TCRdb's own reprocessing of the public reads used fastp at Q25 and MiXCR and kept productive beta chains. Records with the same CDR3 protein are collapsed into one entry carrying the most frequent genes and DNA. The V and J calls here are based on TCRdb, not the publication. This sample lists about 100,000 distinct CDR3 sequences; 10% to 15% were detected once. The ten largest clones capture approximately 6% of the sample.

The data belong to a study of early T cells in non-severe SARS-CoV-2 infection (TCRdb year 2021). Describing the broader study: TCR sequencing used bulk RNA from unsorted whole blood, so alpha and beta chains could not be paired. Study-level results and caveats: VDJdb matching was skewed toward anti-spike CD8 responses, so virus-specific expansions were likely underestimated and private and CD4 specificities were missed.

Set within a cohort of healthcare workers in London, UK, this nested case-control study involved weekly PCR testing of nasopharyngeal swabs along with blood sampling. Healthcare workers were recruited during the week of the UK lockdown, between 23 and 31 March 2020, and followed weekly for up to about 16 weeks. Its CDR3 holds 16 amino acids, cysteine through phenylalanine. This entry keeps only the CDR3 DNA: 48 bases, framed from base 1. Looking up the germline V gene yields CDR1 SGHAT and CDR2 FQNNGV. Trimming takes 3 bases off V and 5 bases off J; junction bases not matched to a gene: 10. Sample: whole blood. This receptor chain uses TRBV11-2 and TRBJ2-3, with 8 central nucleotides matching TRBD2. The TCR comes from an adult who was a healthcare worker with PCR-confirmed SARS-CoV-2 infection or an uninfected control (not recorded which). The CDR3 protein sequence reads: CASSFLSGTSLDTQYF. The DNA is TGTGCCAGCAGCTTTTTATCCGGGACTAGTTTAGATACGCAGTATTTT.